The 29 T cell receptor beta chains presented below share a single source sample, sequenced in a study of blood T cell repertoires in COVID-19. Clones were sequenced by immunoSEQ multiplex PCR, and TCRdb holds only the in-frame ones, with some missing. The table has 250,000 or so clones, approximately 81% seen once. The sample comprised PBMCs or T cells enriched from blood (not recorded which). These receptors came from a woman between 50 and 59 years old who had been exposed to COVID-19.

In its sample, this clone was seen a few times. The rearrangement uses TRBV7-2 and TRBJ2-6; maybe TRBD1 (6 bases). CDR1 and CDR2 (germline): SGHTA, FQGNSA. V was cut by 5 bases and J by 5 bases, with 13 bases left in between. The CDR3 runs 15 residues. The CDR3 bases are TGTGCCAGCAGCCCCTTGACAGGATGGGCCAACGTCCTGACTTTC. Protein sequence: CASSPLTGWANVLTF. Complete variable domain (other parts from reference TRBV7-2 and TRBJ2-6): GAGVSQSPSNKVTEKGKDVELRCDPISGHTALYWYRQSLGQGLEFLIYFQGNSAPDKSGLPSDRFSAERTGGSVSTLTIQRTQQEDSAVYLCASSPLTGWANVLTFGAGSRLTVL.

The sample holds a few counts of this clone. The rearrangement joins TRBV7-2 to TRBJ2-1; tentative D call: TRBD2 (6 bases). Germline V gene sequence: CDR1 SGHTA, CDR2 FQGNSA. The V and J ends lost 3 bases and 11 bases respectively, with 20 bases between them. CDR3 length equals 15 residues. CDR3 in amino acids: CASSLDLGQRAKQFF. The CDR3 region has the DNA TGTGCCAGCAGCTTGGATTTGGGCCAGCGGGCGAAGCAGTTCTTC.

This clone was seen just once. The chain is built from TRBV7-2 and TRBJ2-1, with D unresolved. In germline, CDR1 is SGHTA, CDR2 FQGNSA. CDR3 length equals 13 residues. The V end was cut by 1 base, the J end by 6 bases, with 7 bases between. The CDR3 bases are TGTGCCAGCAGCTTAGTTGGAGTCAATGAGCAGTTCTTC. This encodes CASSLVGVNEQFF.

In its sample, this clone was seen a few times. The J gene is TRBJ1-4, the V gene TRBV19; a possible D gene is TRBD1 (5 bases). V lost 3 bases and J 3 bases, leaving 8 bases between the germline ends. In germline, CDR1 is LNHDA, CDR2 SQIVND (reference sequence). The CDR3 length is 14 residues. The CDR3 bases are TGTGCCAGTAGTATCGTGGGGCCTAATGAAAAACTGTTTTTT. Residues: CASSIVGPNEKLFF.

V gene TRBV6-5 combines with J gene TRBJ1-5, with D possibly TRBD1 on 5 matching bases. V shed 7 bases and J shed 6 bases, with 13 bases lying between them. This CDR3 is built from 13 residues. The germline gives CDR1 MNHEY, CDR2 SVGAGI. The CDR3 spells CASTTGPGQPQHF. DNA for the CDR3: TGTGCCAGCACTACAGGCCCAGGTCAGCCCCAGCATTTT.

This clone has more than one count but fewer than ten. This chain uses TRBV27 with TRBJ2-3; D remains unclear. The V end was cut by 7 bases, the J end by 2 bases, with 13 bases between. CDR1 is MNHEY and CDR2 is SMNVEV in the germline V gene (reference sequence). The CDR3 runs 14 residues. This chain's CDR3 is CASKARVSTDTQYF. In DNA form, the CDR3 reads TGTGCCAGCAAAGCTCGCGTCTCCACAGATACGCAGTATTTT.

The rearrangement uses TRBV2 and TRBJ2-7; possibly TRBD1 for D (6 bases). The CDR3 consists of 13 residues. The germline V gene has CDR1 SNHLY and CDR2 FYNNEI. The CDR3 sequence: CAASRDNSYEQYF. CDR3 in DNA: TGTGCAGCTAGCAGGGACAACTCCTACGAGCAGTACTTC.

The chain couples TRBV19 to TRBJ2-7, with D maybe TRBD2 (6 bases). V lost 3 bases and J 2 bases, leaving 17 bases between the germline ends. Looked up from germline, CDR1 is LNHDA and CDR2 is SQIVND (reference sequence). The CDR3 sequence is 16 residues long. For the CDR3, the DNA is TGTGCCAGTAGTATGCGACCCTCCGGGGGTACCTACGAGCAGTACTTC. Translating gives CASSMRPSGGTYEQYF.

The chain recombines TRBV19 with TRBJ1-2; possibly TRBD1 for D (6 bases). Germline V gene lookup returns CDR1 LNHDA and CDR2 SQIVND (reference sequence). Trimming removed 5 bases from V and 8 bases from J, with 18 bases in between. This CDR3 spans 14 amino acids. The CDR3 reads CASSRTESSRGYTF. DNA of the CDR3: TGTGCCAGTAGTCGGACAGAGTCCTCAAGGGGCTACACCTTC.

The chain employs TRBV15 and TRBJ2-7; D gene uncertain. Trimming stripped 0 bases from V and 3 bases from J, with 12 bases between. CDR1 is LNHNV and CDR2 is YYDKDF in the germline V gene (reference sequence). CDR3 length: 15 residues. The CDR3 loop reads CATSRDRTENYEQYF. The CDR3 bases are TGTGCCACCAGCAGAGACCGTACAGAGAACTACGAGCAGTACTTC.

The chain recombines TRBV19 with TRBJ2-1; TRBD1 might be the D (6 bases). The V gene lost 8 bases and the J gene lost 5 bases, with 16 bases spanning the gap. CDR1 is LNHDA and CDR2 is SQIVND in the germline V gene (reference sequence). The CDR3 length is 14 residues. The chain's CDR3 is CASASSGDDNEQFF. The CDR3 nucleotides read TGTGCCAGTGCAAGTTCAGGGGACGACAATGAGCAGTTCTTC.

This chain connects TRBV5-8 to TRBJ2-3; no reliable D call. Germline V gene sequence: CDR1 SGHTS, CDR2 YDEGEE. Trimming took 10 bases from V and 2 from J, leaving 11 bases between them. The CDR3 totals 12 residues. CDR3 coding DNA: TGTGCCTCTCGAACTCCCACAGATACGCAGTATTTT. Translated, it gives CASRTPTDTQYF.

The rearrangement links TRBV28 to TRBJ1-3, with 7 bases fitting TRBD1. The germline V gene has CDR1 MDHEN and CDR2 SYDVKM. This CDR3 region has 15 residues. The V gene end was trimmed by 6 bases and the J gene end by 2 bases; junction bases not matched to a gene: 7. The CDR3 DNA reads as TGTGCCAGCAGCCGCCCCACAGGGGCTGGAAACACCATATATTTT. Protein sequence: CASSRPTGAGNTIYF.

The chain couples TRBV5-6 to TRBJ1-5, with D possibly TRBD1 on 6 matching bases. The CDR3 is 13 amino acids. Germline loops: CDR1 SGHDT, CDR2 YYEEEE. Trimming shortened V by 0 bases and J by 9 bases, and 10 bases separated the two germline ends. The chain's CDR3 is CASSLDVGGPQHF. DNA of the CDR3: TGTGCCAGCAGCTTGGATGTAGGGGGGCCCCAGCATTTT.

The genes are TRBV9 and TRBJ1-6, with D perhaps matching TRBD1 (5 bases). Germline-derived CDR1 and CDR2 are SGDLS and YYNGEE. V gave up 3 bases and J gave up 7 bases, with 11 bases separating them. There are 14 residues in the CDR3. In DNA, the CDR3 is TGTGCCAGCAGCGGCGGGACGCCGAATTCACCCCTCCACTTT. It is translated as CASSGGTPNSPLHF. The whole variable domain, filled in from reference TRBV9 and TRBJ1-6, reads DSGVTQTPKHLITATGQRVTLRCSPRSGDLSVYWYQQSLDQGLQFLIQYYNGEERAKGNILERFSAQQFPDLHSELNLSSLELGDSALYFCASSGGTPNSPLHFGNGTRLTVT.

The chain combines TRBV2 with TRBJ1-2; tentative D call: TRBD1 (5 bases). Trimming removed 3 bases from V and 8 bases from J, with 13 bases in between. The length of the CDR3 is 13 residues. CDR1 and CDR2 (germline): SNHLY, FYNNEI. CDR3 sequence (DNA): TGTGCCAGCAGTGATCGGGGGATCCGCGGCTACACCTTC. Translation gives CASSDRGIRGYTF.

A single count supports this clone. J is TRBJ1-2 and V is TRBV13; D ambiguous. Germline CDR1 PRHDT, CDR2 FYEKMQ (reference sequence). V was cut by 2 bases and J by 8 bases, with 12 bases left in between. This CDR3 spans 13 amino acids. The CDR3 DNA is TGTGCCAGCAGCTTAAACCGGGTTGGAGGCTACACCTTC. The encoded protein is CASSLNRVGGYTF.

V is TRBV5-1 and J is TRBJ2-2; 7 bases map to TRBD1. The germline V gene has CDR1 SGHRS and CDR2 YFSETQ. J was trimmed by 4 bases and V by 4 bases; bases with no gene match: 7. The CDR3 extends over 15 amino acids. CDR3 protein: CASSPSTGPTGELFF. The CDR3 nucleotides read TGCGCCAGCAGCCCTTCGACAGGGCCCACCGGGGAGCTGTTTTTT.

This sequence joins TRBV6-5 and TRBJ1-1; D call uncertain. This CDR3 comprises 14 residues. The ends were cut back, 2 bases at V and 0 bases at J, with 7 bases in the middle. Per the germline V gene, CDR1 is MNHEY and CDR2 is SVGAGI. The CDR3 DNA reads TGTGCCAGCAGTTACGAACATATGAACACTGAAGCTTTCTTT. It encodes CASSYEHMNTEAFF.

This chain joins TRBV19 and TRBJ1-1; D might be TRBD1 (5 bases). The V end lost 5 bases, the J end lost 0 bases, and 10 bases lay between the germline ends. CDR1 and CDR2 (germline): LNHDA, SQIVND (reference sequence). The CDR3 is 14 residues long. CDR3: CASSQGPMNTEAFF. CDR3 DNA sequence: TGTGCCAGTAGTCAGGGCCCAATGAACACTGAAGCTTTCTTT.

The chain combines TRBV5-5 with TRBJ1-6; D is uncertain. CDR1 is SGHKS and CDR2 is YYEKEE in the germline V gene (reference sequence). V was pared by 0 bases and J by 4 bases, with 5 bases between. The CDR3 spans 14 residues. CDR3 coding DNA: TGTGCCAGCAGCTTGGGACTGTATAATTCACCCCTCCACTTT. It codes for CASSLGLYNSPLHF.

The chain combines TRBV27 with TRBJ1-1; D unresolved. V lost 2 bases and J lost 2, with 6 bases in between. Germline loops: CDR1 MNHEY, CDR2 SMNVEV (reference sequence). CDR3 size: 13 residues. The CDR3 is CASSLVLNTEAFF. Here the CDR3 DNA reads TGTGCCAGCAGTTTAGTCTTAAACACTGAAGCTTTCTTT.

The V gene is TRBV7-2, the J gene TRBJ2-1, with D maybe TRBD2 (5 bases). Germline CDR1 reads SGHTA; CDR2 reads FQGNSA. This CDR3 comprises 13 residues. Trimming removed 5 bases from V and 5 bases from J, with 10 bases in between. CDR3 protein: CASSPGLHNEQFF. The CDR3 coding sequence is TGTGCCAGCAGCCCAGGACTCCACAATGAGCAGTTCTTC.

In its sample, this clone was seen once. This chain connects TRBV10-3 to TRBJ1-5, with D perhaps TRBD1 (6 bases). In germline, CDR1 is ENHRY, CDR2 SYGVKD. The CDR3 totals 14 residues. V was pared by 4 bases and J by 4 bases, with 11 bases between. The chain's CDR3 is CAISATGRNQPQHF. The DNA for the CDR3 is TGTGCCATCAGTGCGACAGGCAGAAATCAGCCCCAGCATTTT.

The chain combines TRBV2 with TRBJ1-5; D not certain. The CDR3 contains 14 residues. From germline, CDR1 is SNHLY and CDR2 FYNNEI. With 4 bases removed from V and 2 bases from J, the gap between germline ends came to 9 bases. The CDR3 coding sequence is TGTGCCAGCAGTGCCGGCCTAGGCAATCAGCCCCAGCATTTT. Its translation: CASSAGLGNQPQHF.

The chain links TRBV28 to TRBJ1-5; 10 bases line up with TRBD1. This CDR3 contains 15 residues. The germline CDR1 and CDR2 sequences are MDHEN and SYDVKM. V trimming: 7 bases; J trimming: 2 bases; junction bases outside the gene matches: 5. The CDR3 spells CASIRQGAGNQPQHF. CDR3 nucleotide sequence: TGTGCCAGCATACGACAGGGGGCCGGCAATCAGCCCCAGCATTTT.

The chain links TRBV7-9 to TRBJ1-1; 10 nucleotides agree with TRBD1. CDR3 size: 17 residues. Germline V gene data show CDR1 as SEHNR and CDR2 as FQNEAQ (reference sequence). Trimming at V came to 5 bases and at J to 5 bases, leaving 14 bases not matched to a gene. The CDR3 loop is CASSLWGGTGEKTEAFF. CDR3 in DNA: TGTGCCAGCAGCCTCTGGGGCGGGACAGGGGAGAAAACTGAAGCTTTCTTT.

In nucleotides, the CDR3 is TGTGCCAGCAGCTACAGGATCGACAATGAGCAGTTCTTC. This encodes CASSYRIDNEQFF. This chain joins TRBV2 and TRBJ2-1; D may be TRBD1 (5 bases). Germline V CDR1 and CDR2: SNHLY, FYNNEI. Deletions cut 6 bases from V and 5 bases from J, with 11 bases between. The CDR3 consists of 13 residues.

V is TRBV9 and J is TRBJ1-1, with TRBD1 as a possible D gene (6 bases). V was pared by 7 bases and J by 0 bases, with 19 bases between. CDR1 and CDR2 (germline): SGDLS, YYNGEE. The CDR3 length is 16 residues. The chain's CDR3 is CASAPSGTFMNTEAFF. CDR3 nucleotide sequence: TGTGCCAGCGCCCCCTCCGGGACATTTATGAACACTGAAGCTTTCTTT.